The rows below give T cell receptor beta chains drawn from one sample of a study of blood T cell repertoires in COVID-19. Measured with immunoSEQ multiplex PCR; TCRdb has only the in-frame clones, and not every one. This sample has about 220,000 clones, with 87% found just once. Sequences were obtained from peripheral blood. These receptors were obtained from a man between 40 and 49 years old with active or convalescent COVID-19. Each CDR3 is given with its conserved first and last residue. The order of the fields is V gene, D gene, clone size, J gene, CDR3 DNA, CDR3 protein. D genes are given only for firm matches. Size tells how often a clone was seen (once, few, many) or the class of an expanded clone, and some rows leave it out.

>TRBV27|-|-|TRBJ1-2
TGTGCCAGCAGTCTCGGCCCCGGGGGTGACTATGGCTACACCTTC
CASSLGPGGDYGYTF
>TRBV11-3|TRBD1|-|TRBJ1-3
TGTGCCAGCTTCACGGACAGGGCTGGAAACACCATATATTTT
CASFTDRAGNTIYF
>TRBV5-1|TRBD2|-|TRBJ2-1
TGCGCCAGCAGCTTGTTGTCTAGCGGATACAATGAGCAGTTCTTC
CASSLLSSGYNEQFF
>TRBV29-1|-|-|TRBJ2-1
TGCAGCGTTCTGGCCAGGGGTATTTACAATGAGCAGTTCTTC
CSVLARGIYNEQFF
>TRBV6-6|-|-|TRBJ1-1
TGTGCCAGCAGTTACAGTCCAGGGGTTGAAGCTTTCTTT
CASSYSPGVEAFF
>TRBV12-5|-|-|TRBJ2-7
TGTGCTAGTGGTTTGGCACTCTCCGGGACACTGTCCTACGAGCAGTACTTC
CASGLALSGTLSYEQYF
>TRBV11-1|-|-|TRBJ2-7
TGTGCCAGCAGCCATCGCTTGACTAGTTTTGGCGAGCAGTACTTC
CASSHRLTSFGEQYF
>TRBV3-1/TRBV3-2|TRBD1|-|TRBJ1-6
TGTGCCAGCAGCCAAACCGGGACAGGGGGAAATTCACCCCTCCACTTT
CASSQTGTGGNSPLHF
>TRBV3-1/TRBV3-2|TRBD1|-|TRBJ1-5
TGTGCCAGCAGCCAAAGGGCCGACAGGGGACCCCAGCATTTT
CASSQRADRGPQHF
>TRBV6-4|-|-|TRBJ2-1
TGTGCCAGCAGCGCTTTCTTAGGCCGGGATGAGCAGTTCTTC
CASSAFLGRDEQFF
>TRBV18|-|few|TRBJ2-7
TGTGCCAGCTCACCACTCCCCGACAGTCCAGATTCCTACGAGCAGTACTTC
CASSPLPDSPDSYEQYF